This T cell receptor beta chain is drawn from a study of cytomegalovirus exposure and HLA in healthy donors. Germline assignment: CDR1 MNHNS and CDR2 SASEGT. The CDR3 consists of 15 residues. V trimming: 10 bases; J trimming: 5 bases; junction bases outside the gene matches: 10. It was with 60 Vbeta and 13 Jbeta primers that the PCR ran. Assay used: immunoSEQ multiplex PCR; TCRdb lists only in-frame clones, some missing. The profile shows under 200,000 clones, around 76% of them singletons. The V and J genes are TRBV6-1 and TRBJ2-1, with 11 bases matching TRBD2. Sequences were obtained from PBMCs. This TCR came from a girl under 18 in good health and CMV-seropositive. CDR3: CAITLTSGSHNEQFF. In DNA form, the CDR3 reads TGTGCCATCACCCTAACTAGCGGGAGCCACAATGAGCAGTTCTTC.